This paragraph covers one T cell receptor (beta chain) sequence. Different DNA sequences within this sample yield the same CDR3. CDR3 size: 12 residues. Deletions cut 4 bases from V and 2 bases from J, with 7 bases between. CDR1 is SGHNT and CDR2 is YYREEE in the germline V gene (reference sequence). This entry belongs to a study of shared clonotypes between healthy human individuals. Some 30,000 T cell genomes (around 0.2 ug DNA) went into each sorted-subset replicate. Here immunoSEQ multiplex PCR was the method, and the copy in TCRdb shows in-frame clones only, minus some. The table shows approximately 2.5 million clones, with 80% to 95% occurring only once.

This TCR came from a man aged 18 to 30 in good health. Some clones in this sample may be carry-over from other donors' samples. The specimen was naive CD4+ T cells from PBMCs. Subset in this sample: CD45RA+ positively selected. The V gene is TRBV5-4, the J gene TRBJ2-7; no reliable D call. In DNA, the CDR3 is TGTGCCAGCAGCCGAGGAACCTACGAGCAGTACTTC. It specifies CASSRGTYEQYF. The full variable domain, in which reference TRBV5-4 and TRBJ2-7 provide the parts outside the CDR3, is ETGVTQSPTHLIKTRGQQVTLRCSSQSGHNTVSWYQQALGQGPQFIFQYYREEENGRGNFPPRFSGLQFPNYSSELNVNALELDDSALYLCASSRGTYEQYFGPGTRLTVT.